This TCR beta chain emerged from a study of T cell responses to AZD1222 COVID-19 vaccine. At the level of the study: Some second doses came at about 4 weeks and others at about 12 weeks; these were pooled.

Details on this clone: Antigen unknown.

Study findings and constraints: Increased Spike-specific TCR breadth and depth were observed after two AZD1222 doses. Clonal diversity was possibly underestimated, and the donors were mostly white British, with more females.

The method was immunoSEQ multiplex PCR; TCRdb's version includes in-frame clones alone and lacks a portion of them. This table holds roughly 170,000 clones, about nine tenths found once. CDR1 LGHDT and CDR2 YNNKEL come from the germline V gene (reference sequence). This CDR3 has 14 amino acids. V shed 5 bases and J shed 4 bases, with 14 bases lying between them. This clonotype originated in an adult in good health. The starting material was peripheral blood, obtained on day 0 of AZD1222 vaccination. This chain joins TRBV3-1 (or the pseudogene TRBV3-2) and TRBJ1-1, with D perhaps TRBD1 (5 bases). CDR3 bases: TGTGCCAGCAGCTCCACCGGGGCTAGCACTGAAGCTTTCTTT. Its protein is CASSSTGASTEAFF.